These 30 T cell receptor beta chains were all obtained from the same sample, sequenced in a study of T cells in Graves' hyperthyroidism and ophthalmopathy. RNA transcripts provided the source from which TCR beta CDR3 regions were amplified. With the HTBI primer set, the TCR CDR3 went through a first round of RT-PCR. Using its own MiXCR run on the multiplex PCR reads, TCRdb lists one record per CDR3 protein. The table records more than 500,000 distinct CDR3 sequences, 14% of them present only once. Sequenced input: blood. These receptors all stem from a woman between 35 and 50 years old with Graves' hyperthyroidism.

The rearrangement links TRBV27 to TRBJ1-5; the D gene is possibly TRBD1 (6 bases). Looked up from germline, CDR1 is MNHEY and CDR2 is SMNVEV (reference sequence). This CDR3 contains 14 residues. V lost 8 bases, J lost 4 bases, and 15 bases lay in between. The DNA of the CDR3 is TGTGCCAGCCGTCAGACAGGTCTAAATCAGCCCCAGCATTTT. Protein product: CASRQTGLNQPQHF.

This clonotype was recorded many times. The chain employs TRBV30 and TRBJ2-1; no clear D gene. Germline V CDR1 and CDR2: GTSNPN, SVGIG (reference sequence). The CDR3 covers 16 residues. With 4 bases removed from V and 4 bases from J, the gap between germline ends came to 20 bases. CDR3: CAWTPSSRLLYNEQFF. CDR3 coding DNA: TGTGCCTGGACCCCGAGTAGCAGATTACTGTACAATGAGCAGTTCTTC.

This clonotype came up many times. This sequence joins TRBV5-1 and TRBJ1-6; D possibly corresponds to TRBD1 (5 bases). V lost 5 bases and J lost 5, with 14 bases in between. The CDR3 has 15 residues. Germline V CDR1 and CDR2: SGHRS, YFSETQ. The CDR3 reads CASSSTGRDNSPLHF. CDR3 coding DNA: TGCGCCAGCAGTTCGACGGGACGGGATAATTCACCCCTCCACTTT.

This clonotype was found many times. The chain joins TRBV4-1 to TRBJ2-7; D gene uncertain. Trimming removed 2 bases at V and 6 bases at J, with 14 bases between. Looked up from germline, CDR1 is MGHRA and CDR2 is YSYEKL. The CDR3 runs to 14 residues. The chain's CDR3 is CASSQNGPQAEQYF. The CDR3 DNA reads TGCGCCAGCAGCCAAAACGGACCCCAGGCCGAGCAGTACTTC.

This clonotype was seen ten or more times. The V gene is TRBV2, the J gene TRBJ1-1; maybe TRBD1 (6 bases). Germline V lookup: CDR1 SNHLY, CDR2 FYNNEI. The V gene lost 3 bases and the J gene lost 1 base, with 9 bases spanning the gap. The CDR3 sequence is 14 residues long. CDR3 protein: CASSDNRANTEAFF. The CDR3 bases are TGTGCCAGCAGTGATAACAGGGCGAACACTGAAGCTTTCTTT.

This chain connects TRBV5-1 to TRBJ1-1; perhaps TRBD1 as D (5 bases). The V gene's germline CDR1 is SGHRS and CDR2 YFSETQ. The CDR3 has 15 amino acids. Trimming pared 0 bases from V and 0 bases from J, leaving 9 bases between. The CDR3 DNA follows: TGCGCCAGCAGCTTGGAGGGGATTTTGAACACTGAAGCTTTCTTT. This gives the protein CASSLEGILNTEAFF.

This clonotype came up a few times. The chain is built from TRBV28 and TRBJ2-3; D may be TRBD2 (6 bases). Germline CDR1 reads MDHEN; CDR2 reads SYDVKM. The CDR3 contains 16 residues. Trimming left V 7 bases short and J 4 bases short, with 21 bases between. CDR3 loop: CASTSPIGSGPDTQYF. The CDR3 DNA is TGTGCCAGCACCTCTCCGATCGGGAGCGGGCCAGATACGCAGTATTTT.

This clonotype occurred many times. This chain links TRBV5-1 with TRBJ2-3; possibly TRBD2 for D (5 bases). The CDR3 is 14 residues long. Germline CDR1 and CDR2: SGHRS and YFSETQ. Trimming shortened V by 6 bases and J by 6 bases, and 17 bases separated the two germline ends. DNA of the CDR3: TGCGCCAGCATGAGAGCGGAGGTCGGGGATACGCAGTATTTT. Its translation is CASMRAEVGDTQYF.

This clonotype came up a few times. The gene calls are TRBV10-3 and TRBJ2-3; 7 nucleotides align to TRBD1. The germline V gene encodes CDR1 ENHRY and CDR2 SYGVKD. This CDR3 comprises 16 residues. Germline trimming cut 3 bases from V and 2 bases from J; bases unmatched to any gene: 8. CDR3 coding DNA: TGTGCCATCAGTGAACAGGGGCTAGCCCCCACAGATACGCAGTATTTT. This translates into CAISEQGLAPTDTQYF.

This clonotype was counted only a few times. This chain links TRBV4-1 with TRBJ2-2; D unclear. Deletions cut 2 bases from V and 5 bases from J, with 9 bases between. The germline gives CDR1 MGHRA, CDR2 YSYEKL. The CDR3 is made up of 14 amino acids. In DNA form, the CDR3 reads TGCGCCAGCAGCCAACAGCTGACGACCGGGGAGCTGTTTTTT. Protein: CASSQQLTTGELFF.

J is TRBJ2-3 and V is TRBV9, with 10 bases aligning to TRBD2. The CDR3 runs 17 residues. Per germline, CDR1 SGDLS and CDR2 YYNGEE. Unmatched junction bases numbered 11, after V lost 3 bases and J lost 4 bases. In DNA, the CDR3 is TGTGCCAGCAGCGGGGGTGGAGCGGGGGGGCCCCCAGATACGCAGTATTTT. Translation: CASSGGGAGGPPDTQYF.

This clonotype showed up many times. The rearrangement links TRBV13 to TRBJ2-1; TRBD2 is a possible D gene (6 bases). Germline assignment: CDR1 PRHDT and CDR2 FYEKMQ (reference sequence). The CDR3 has 16 residues. V gave up 4 bases and J gave up 0 bases, with 13 bases separating them. CDR3 nucleotides: TGTGCCAGCAGCTCTTGGCGGGATAGCTCCTACAATGAGCAGTTCTTC. Its translation is CASSSWRDSSYNEQFF. The full variable domain, its missing parts supplied by reference TRBV13 and TRBJ2-1, is AAGVIQSPRHLIKEKRETATLKCYPIPRHDTVYWYQQGPGQDPQFLISFYEKMQSDKGSIPDRFSAQQFSDYHSELNMSSLELGDSALYFCASSSWRDSSYNEQFFGPGTRLTVL.

This clonotype was counted ten times or more. The chain employs TRBV6-1 and TRBJ2-5, with a possible D match to TRBD2 (6 bases). The length of the CDR3 is 15 residues. Germline V lookup: CDR1 MNHNS, CDR2 SASEGT. Trimming stripped 5 bases from V and 0 bases from J, with 13 bases between. The CDR3 reads CASSISGGNQETQYF. DNA for the CDR3: TGTGCCAGCAGTATATCTGGAGGGAACCAAGAGACCCAGTACTTC.

This clonotype was picked up many times. The chain links TRBV3-1 to TRBJ2-5; the match to TRBD2 covers 9 bases. This CDR3 has 13 residues. V shed 5 bases, J shed 5 bases, and the junction held 3 bases outside the gene matches. CDR1 LGHDT and CDR2 YNNKEL come from the germline V gene (reference sequence). CDR3 coding DNA: TGTGCCAGCAGCACTAGCGGGCCCGAGACCCAGTACTTC. This sequence encodes CASSTSGPETQYF.

This clonotype occurred many times. The chain recombines TRBV2 with TRBJ1-1; possibly TRBD1 for D (5 bases). Germline lookup yields CDR1 SNHLY and CDR2 FYNNEI. The germline V and J ends were trimmed by 7 bases and 1 base, with 16 bases remaining between them. The CDR3 extends over 15 amino acids. CDR3 sequence reads: CASILSQGTNTEAFF. In DNA form, the CDR3 reads TGTGCCAGCATCCTGAGTCAGGGAACGAACACTGAAGCTTTCTTT.

This clonotype was seen repeatedly, ten times or more. V gene TRBV6-1 combines with J gene TRBJ1-5; weak D call: TRBD1 (5 bases). V lost 3 bases and J 3 bases, leaving 12 bases between the germline ends. The CDR3 spans 15 residues. In germline, CDR1 is MNHNS, CDR2 SASEGT. The CDR3 spells CASSDLGHFNQPQHF. As DNA, the CDR3 is TGTGCCAGCAGTGACCTTGGACACTTCAATCAGCCCCAGCATTTT.

This clonotype occurred many times. The chain combines TRBV7-3 with TRBJ2-1; D perhaps matches TRBD1 (6 bases). Trimming pared 2 bases from V and 7 bases from J, leaving 15 bases between. Germline loops: CDR1 SGHTA, CDR2 FQGTGA. The CDR3 has 15 residues. The CDR3 is CASSLLQARGNEQFF. In nucleotides, the CDR3 is TGTGCCAGCAGCTTATTACAGGCCAGGGGAAATGAGCAGTTCTTC. Full variable domain (outside the CDR3, taken from reference TRBV7-3 and TRBJ2-1): GAGVSQTPSNKVTEKGKYVELRCDPISGHTALYWYRQSLGQGPEFLIYFQGTGAADDSGLPNDRFFAVRPEGSVSTLKIQRTERGDSAVYLCASSLLQARGNEQFFGPGTRLTVL.

V gene TRBV20-1 combines with J gene TRBJ2-1, with 10 positions matching TRBD2. The CDR3 is 14 amino acids. The germline V gene has CDR1 DFQATT and CDR2 SNEGSKA (reference sequence). The trim removed 4 bases at V and 4 bases at J, leaving 4 bases unmatched. The CDR3 DNA reads TGCAGTGCTACCACTAGCGGGGATTACAATGAGCAGTTCTTC. Its protein product is CSATTSGDYNEQFF.

This clonotype was seen more than once but under ten times. The chain is built from TRBV28 and TRBJ2-1; D gene ambiguous. Germline V CDR1 and CDR2: MDHEN, SYDVKM. V was clipped by 2 bases and J by 0 bases, with 8 bases between them. The CDR3 runs to 15 residues. This chain's CDR3 is CASSLLLVSYNEQFF. The CDR3 DNA sequence: TGTGCCAGCAGTTTACTATTAGTCTCCTACAATGAGCAGTTCTTC.

V gene TRBV10-1 combines with J gene TRBJ2-7; D remains ambiguous. The V and J ends lost 2 bases and 6 bases respectively, with 11 bases between them. Germline assignment: CDR1 WNHNN and CDR2 SYGVQD (reference sequence). The CDR3 extends over 13 amino acids. The CDR3 spells CASSENLGREQYF. The CDR3 DNA reads TGCGCCAGCAGTGAGAATTTGGGTCGCGAGCAGTACTTC.

This chain connects TRBV25-1 to TRBJ2-5, with 8 bases lining up with TRBD2. CDR3 length: 16 amino acids. Looked up from germline, CDR1 is MGHDK and CDR2 is SYGVNS. V was clipped by 3 bases and J by 4 bases; unmatched bases: 10. The CDR3: CASSDLAGGLRETQYF. CDR3 nucleotides: TGTGCCAGCAGTGATCTCGCGGGAGGATTGAGAGAGACCCAGTACTTC.

This clonotype was observed a few times. The chain joins TRBV16 to TRBJ2-1, with 10 bases aligning to TRBD2. Trimming removed 2 bases from V and 4 bases from J; junction bases left unmatched: 5. CDR1 is KGHSY and CDR2 is FQNENV in the germline V gene. This CDR3 contains 16 residues. CDR3 sequence reads: CASSQMTSGFYNEQFF. CDR3 bases: TGTGCCAGCAGCCAAATGACTAGCGGGTTTTACAATGAGCAGTTCTTC.

This clonotype was seen at least ten times. The genes are TRBV12-5 and TRBJ2-1, with 11 bases matching TRBD2. Germline trimming cut 7 bases from V and 9 bases from J; bases unmatched to any gene: 8. Germline V CDR1 and CDR2: LGHNT, FRNRAP. This CDR3 is built from 14 residues. The CDR3 reads CASALGLAGGEQFF. Written as DNA, the CDR3 is TGTGCTAGTGCCTTGGGGCTAGCGGGAGGTGAGCAGTTCTTC.

Notes on this clonotype: Its ends do not fully match the called genes, so a read error is possible. The genes are TRBV7-9 and TRBJ2-7; 10 bases map to TRBD2. This CDR3 is 15 amino acids long. From germline, CDR1 is SEHNR and CDR2 FQNEAQ (reference sequence). CDR3 loop: CAGSSPGLAAYEQYF. The CDR3 nucleotides read TGTGCCGGCAGCTCCCCCGGACTAGCGGCTTACGAGCAGTACTTC.

V gene TRBV29-1 combines with J gene TRBJ1-5; D gene uncertain. V gave up 5 bases and J gave up 3 bases, with 11 bases separating them. Germline V lookup: CDR1 SQVTM, CDR2 ANQGSEA. The CDR3 is 13 amino acids. The CDR3 coding sequence is TGCAGCGTTAAGTGGGCTCCCAATCAGCCCCAGCATTTT. Translation gives CSVKWAPNQPQHF.

The table lists this clonotype with many counts. The CDR3 reads CSARATSGTYEQYF. The CDR3 DNA follows: TGCAGTGCTAGAGCAACTAGCGGGACCTACGAGCAGTACTTC. J is TRBJ2-7 and V is TRBV20-1; 10 bases fit TRBD2. Germline CDR1 and CDR2: DFQATT and SNEGSKA (reference sequence). With V trimmed by 1 base and J by 2 bases, 2 bases remained unmatched. This CDR3 contains 14 residues.

This clonotype has at least ten counts. The chain carries TRBV5-1 and TRBJ2-1; 14 bases line up with TRBD2. The CDR3 is 17 residues long. CDR1 and CDR2 from the germline V gene are SGHRS and YFSETQ. The V and J ends lost 6 bases and 10 bases, in that order; junction bases with no gene match: 15. CDR3 in DNA: TGCGCCAGCACCACGTTCCCGGGACTAGCGGGAGAATGGGAGCAGTTCTTC. Translated: CASTTFPGLAGEWEQFF.

The rearrangement uses TRBV20-1 and TRBJ2-1; TRBD2 aligns across 11 bases. V trimming: 7 bases; J trimming: 6 bases; junction bases outside the gene matches: 8. The CDR3 is 14 residues long. Germline lookup yields CDR1 DFQATT and CDR2 SNEGSKA (reference sequence). The CDR3 DNA follows: TGCAGTGGTCTACTAGCGGGAGCTAGCAATGAGCAGTTCTTC. It is translated as CSGLLAGASNEQFF.

This clonotype was found many times. This chain uses TRBV20-1 with TRBJ2-1; D is undetermined. Trimming cost V 1 base and J 7 bases, with 8 bases left between them. Germline V CDR1 and CDR2: DFQATT, SNEGSKA (reference sequence). The CDR3 is made up of 12 amino acids. CDR3 nucleotide sequence: TGCAGTGCTAGAGTCAGTCTGAATGAGCAGTTCTTC. Its translation: CSARVSLNEQFF.

A note on this clonotype: This could be a read error, since a much larger clone is one nucleotide away. This sequence joins TRBV20-1 and TRBJ2-7, with D unresolved. CDR1 is DFQATT, CDR2 SNEGSKA, per germline (reference sequence). V was shortened by 1 base and J by 2 bases, with 12 bases between the two germline ends. The CDR3 consists of 14 residues. CDR3 protein: CSARVGKDPYEQYF. The CDR3 DNA is TGCAGTGCTAGAGTGGGCAAAGACCCCTACGAGCAGTACTTC.